The 16 T cell receptor beta chains reported below all come from one sample, sequenced in a study of response to subunit inactivated influenza vaccine. A single record per CDR3 protein comes from TCRdb applying MiXCR to the RT-PCR reads. The table has hundreds of thousands of distinct CDR3 sequences, 15% to 18% seen once. This material consisted of PBMCs from blood, taken 12 days after vaccination. The receptors were gathered from a man in his fifties or sixties who received an inactivated influenza vaccine.

V usage is TRBV11-2 and J usage is TRBJ2-1, with D possibly being TRBD2 (5 bases). The V end was cut by 3 bases, the J end by 0 bases, with 12 bases between. Germline-derived CDR1 and CDR2 are SGHAT and FQNNGV. The CDR3 has 16 amino acids. CDR3 sequence: CASSFEGTYSYNEQFF. DNA of the CDR3: TGTGCCAGCAGCTTTGAGGGAACCTACTCCTACAATGAGCAGTTCTTC.

The chain combines TRBV2 with TRBJ1-2; D is undetermined. CDR1 is SNHLY and CDR2 is FYNNEI in the germline V gene. The CDR3 totals 14 residues. The ends were cut back, 7 bases at V and 2 bases at J, with 14 bases in the middle. The CDR3 region is CASNIPPQNYGYTF. CDR3 bases: TGTGCCAGCAATATCCCCCCCCAGAACTATGGCTACACCTTC.

The sample holds many counts of this clonotype. The J gene is TRBJ2-7, the V gene TRBV29-1; D remains ambiguous. Trimming pared 7 bases from V and 1 base from J, leaving 8 bases between. CDR1 is SQVTM and CDR2 is ANQGSEA in the germline V gene. The CDR3 is made up of 11 amino acids. The CDR3 here is CSGASSYEQYF. As DNA, the CDR3 is TGCAGCGGTGCAAGTTCCTACGAGCAGTACTTC.

The table lists this clonotype with a few counts. The J gene is TRBJ2-2, the V gene TRBV11-2; 10 bases are a match to TRBD2. The CDR3 runs to 19 residues. The trim removed 4 bases at V and 4 bases at J, leaving 15 bases unmatched. Per germline, CDR1 SGHAT and CDR2 FQNNGV. CDR3 amino acids: CASSSSPTSGAPLTGELFF. As DNA, the CDR3 is TGTGCCAGCAGCTCCTCCCCTACTAGCGGGGCCCCCCTCACCGGGGAGCTGTTTTTT.

This clonotype has a count of ten or more. The rearrangement joins TRBV27 to TRBJ2-3, with TRBD2 matching 11 bases. V shed 5 bases, J shed 2 bases, and the junction held 3 bases outside the gene matches. Germline V CDR1 and CDR2: MNHEY, SMNVEV (reference sequence). This CDR3 region has 15 residues. The CDR3 nucleotides are TGTGCCAGCAGTAAGACTAGCGGGATCACAGATACGCAGTATTTT. Translating it yields CASSKTSGITDTQYF.

Only a few counts were recorded for this clonotype. The chain combines TRBV12-3 or TRBV12-4 with TRBJ2-3; D tentatively fits TRBD1 or TRBD2 (6 bases each). Trimming took 2 bases from V and 2 from J, leaving 14 bases between them. The CDR3 covers 16 residues. The CDR3 nucleotides are TGTGCCAGCAGTTTATTGATGGGGGGCTTCACAGATACGCAGTATTTT. Translating it yields CASSLLMGGFTDTQYF.

This clonotype was observed a handful of times. This chain links TRBV7-2 with TRBJ2-1, with 9 bases that match TRBD1. CDR1 and CDR2 (germline): SGHTA, FQGNSA. This CDR3 is built from 15 residues. The V gene end was trimmed by 5 bases and the J gene end by 7 bases; junction bases not matched to a gene: 9. The CDR3 reads CASSPGQGRGNEQFF. The CDR3 DNA reads as TGTGCCAGCAGCCCGGGACAGGGCCGGGGAAATGAGCAGTTCTTC.

In this sample, this clonotype turned up a few times. The rearrangement links TRBV6-2 or TRBV6-3 to TRBJ2-7; D possibly corresponds to TRBD1 (6 bases). The CDR3 runs 16 residues. Between the trimmed V and J ends, which lost 6 bases and 3 bases, there was a span of 21 bases. The germline V gene encodes CDR1 MNHEY and CDR2 SVGEGT. The CDR3 DNA is TGTGCCAGCAGACCAAACCAGGGGTTATCGGTCTACGAGCAGTACTTC. Translated, it gives CASRPNQGLSVYEQYF.

This clonotype was counted between two and nine times. This chain connects TRBV30 to TRBJ2-3, with a tentative D call TRBD2 (5 bases). Germline CDR1 GTSNPN, CDR2 SVGIG (reference sequence). The V end lost 2 bases, the J end lost 6 bases, and 15 bases lay between the germline ends. CDR3 length equals 14 residues. The DNA for the CDR3 is TGTGCCTGGAGTACGGGATCCCGAATGGATACGCAGTATTTT. Amino acid sequence: CAWSTGSRMDTQYF.

The genes are TRBV6-5 and TRBJ2-2; 10 nucleotides match TRBD2. Trimming at V came to 0 bases and at J to 2 bases, leaving 6 bases not matched to a gene. CDR3 length equals 18 residues. Per germline, CDR1 MNHEY and CDR2 SVGAGI. CDR3 loop: CASSYSTGLASNTGELFF. The CDR3 DNA reads TGTGCCAGCAGTTACTCCACGGGACTAGCGAGTAACACCGGGGAGCTGTTTTTT.

This rearrangement joins TRBV20-1 to TRBJ2-5; tentative D call: TRBD1 (5 bases). Germline-derived CDR1 and CDR2 are DFQATT and SNEGSKA (reference sequence). Trimming pared 4 bases from V and 0 bases from J, leaving 9 bases between. This CDR3 spans 13 amino acids. CDR3 DNA: TGCAGTGCTAATACAGGAAACCAAGAGACCCAGTACTTC. It codes for CSANTGNQETQYF.

The chain employs TRBV29-1 and TRBJ1-1; D is unresolved. CDR1 SQVTM and CDR2 ANQGSEA come from the germline V gene. The CDR3 extends over 14 amino acids. V dropped 6 bases and J dropped 0 bases, with 14 bases sitting between them. The CDR3 DNA sequence: TGCAGCGTAACAAGGACGGCAATGAACACTGAAGCTTTCTTT. It codes for CSVTRTAMNTEAFF.

This clonotype appeared many times. The chain joins TRBV29-1 to TRBJ1-1; D might be TRBD1 (5 bases). Germline V gene lookup returns CDR1 SQVTM and CDR2 ANQGSEA. Deletions cut 7 bases from V and 5 bases from J, with 17 bases between. The CDR3 loop spans 13 amino acids. The CDR3 nucleotides are TGCAGCGGTTGGGACCCAGGGCGGACTGAAGCTTTCTTT. Protein: CSGWDPGRTEAFF.

This sequence joins TRBV6-5 and TRBJ2-7, with unresolved D. V lost 2 bases and J 4 bases, leaving 9 bases between the germline ends. The CDR3 totals 13 residues. Germline V gene lookup returns CDR1 MNHEY and CDR2 SVGAGI. CDR3 region: CASSYHLGYEQYF. As DNA, the CDR3 is TGTGCCAGCAGTTACCATCTGGGATACGAGCAGTACTTC.

This clonotype showed up many times. The genes are TRBV25-1 and TRBJ1-5; 7 nucleotides match TRBD1. The CDR3 consists of 15 residues. Per the germline V gene, CDR1 is MGHDK and CDR2 is SYGVNS. Germline trimming cut 4 bases from V and 3 bases from J; bases unmatched to any gene: 6. Written as DNA, the CDR3 is TGTGCCAGCAGTGGAACGACAGGGCTCAATCAGCCCCAGCATTTT. This sequence encodes CASSGTTGLNQPQHF. Full variable domain (rest looked up from reference TRBV25-1 and TRBJ1-5): EADIYQTPRYLVIGTGKKITLECSQTMGHDKMYWYQQDPGMELHLIHYSYGVNSTEKGDLSSESTVSRIRTEHFPLTLESARPSHTSQYLCASSGTTGLNQPQHFGDGTRLSIL.

The chain couples TRBV24-1 to TRBJ2-5; D is unresolved. From germline, CDR1 is KGHDR and CDR2 SFDVKD. The V end lost 7 bases, the J end lost 3 bases, and 11 bases lay between the germline ends. The CDR3 consists of 13 residues. The CDR3 DNA is TGTGCCACCAGGAAAGGTGGAGAAGAGACCCAGTACTTC. Translating it yields CATRKGGEETQYF.